Below, 21 T cell receptor beta chains from the same sample are listed, as sequenced in a study of cytomegalovirus exposure and HLA in healthy donors. Method: immunoSEQ multiplex PCR; TCRdb's copy keeps in-frame clones and lacks some. The data show over 100,000 clones, 88% seen once. The source material was PBMCs. The source of these receptors is a woman aged 18-29 years in good health and CMV-seropositive.

V gene TRBV18 combines with J gene TRBJ1-2; 9 bases line up with TRBD1. V shed 1 base, J shed 5 bases, and the junction held 5 bases outside the gene matches. Germline V gives CDR1 KGHSH, CDR2 LQKENI. This CDR3 contains 15 residues. CDR3 amino acids: CASSPRTGDSYGYTF. In DNA form, the CDR3 reads TGTGCCAGCTCACCACGGACAGGGGATTCGTATGGCTACACCTTC.

This clone occurred once. V usage is TRBV5-1 and J usage is TRBJ1-2, with D tentatively TRBD1 (6 bases). The CDR3 is 13 amino acids. Germline lookup yields CDR1 SGHRS and CDR2 YFSETQ. With 4 bases removed from V and 2 bases from J, the gap between germline ends came to 9 bases. The CDR3 sequence: CASSTGTNYGYTF. The CDR3 coding sequence is TGCGCCAGCAGCACCGGGACAAACTATGGCTACACCTTC.

This clone was seen once. This chain joins TRBV7-9 and TRBJ1-5, with 7 bases lining up with TRBD1. CDR3 length equals 15 residues. CDR1 is SEHNR and CDR2 is FQNEAQ in the germline V gene (reference sequence). With V trimmed by 3 bases and J by 3 bases, 5 bases remained unmatched. The CDR3 DNA sequence: TGTGCCAGCAGCTTGGGCAGGGGGGACAATCAGCCCCAGCATTTT. The encoded protein is CASSLGRGDNQPQHF.

The CDR3 nucleotides are TGTGCCAGCAGCTTGGCTCAACTAGCGGGAGGGGTAATCCAAGAGACCCAGTACTTC. Its protein is CASSLAQLAGGVIQETQYF. J is TRBJ2-5 and V is TRBV11-2, with 13 bases lining up with TRBD2. V was clipped by 3 bases and J by 1 base; unmatched bases: 11. Per the germline V gene, CDR1 is SGHAT and CDR2 is FQNNGV. The CDR3 is 19 residues long. The whole variable domain, remainder taken from reference TRBV11-2 and TRBJ2-5, is EAGVAQSPRYKIIEKRQSVAFWCNPISGHATLYWYQQILGQGPKLLIQFQNNGVVDDSQLPKDRFSAERLKGVDSTLKIQPAKLEDSAVYLCASSLAQLAGGVIQETQYFGPGTRLLVL.

This rearrangement joins TRBV30 to TRBJ1-1; 8 nucleotides agree with TRBD1. V shed 2 bases and J 1 base; nucleotides not matched to a gene: 3. This CDR3 contains 14 residues. From germline, CDR1 is GTSNPN and CDR2 SVGIG (reference sequence). For the CDR3, the DNA is TGTGCCTGGAGTATAGACAGGGGGAACACTGAAGCTTTCTTT. Translation gives CAWSIDRGNTEAFF.

The CDR3 spells CATSRDPSTGNIQYF. CDR3 bases: TGTGCCACCAGCAGAGATCCCTCTACGGGGAACATTCAGTACTTC. The gene calls are TRBV15 and TRBJ2-4; the D gene is possibly TRBD2 (5 bases). The CDR3 loop spans 15 amino acids. V lost 0 bases and J 7 bases, leaving 13 bases between the germline ends. From germline, CDR1 is LNHNV and CDR2 YYDKDF (reference sequence).

The gene calls are TRBV30 and TRBJ1-1; 10 positions match TRBD1. This CDR3 spans 17 amino acids. Germline V gives CDR1 GTSNPN, CDR2 SVGIG (reference sequence). With V trimmed by 0 bases and J by 4 bases, 11 bases remained unmatched. Here the CDR3 reads CAWSVPKTGGGGTEAFF. CDR3 DNA sequence: TGTGCCTGGAGTGTACCAAAGACAGGGGGCGGTGGCACTGAAGCTTTCTTT.

This chain links TRBV27 with TRBJ2-1; weak D call: TRBD2 (6 bases). Germline assignment: CDR1 MNHEY and CDR2 SMNVEV (reference sequence). V was shortened by 5 bases and J by 9 bases, with 14 bases between the two germline ends. CDR3 length: 13 amino acids. The CDR3 DNA is TGTGCCAGCAGTGGTAGCGGCCTCGGTGAGCAGTTCTTC. This encodes CASSGSGLGEQFF.

The chain uses TRBV7-6 and TRBJ1-1, with TRBD1 matching over 11 bases. Germline trimming cut 4 bases from V and 4 bases from J; bases unmatched to any gene: 23. Germline lookup yields CDR1 SGHVS and CDR2 FNYEAQ. CDR3 length: 21 amino acids. The CDR3 nucleotides read TGTGCCAGCAGCTCCGACCGTGGACGGACAGGGGGCGAGGGTTCGGGCACTGAAGCTTTCTTT. It specifies CASSSDRGRTGGEGSGTEAFF.

This chain links TRBV27 with TRBJ1-1; perhaps TRBD1 as D (5 bases). V was clipped by 6 bases and J by 5 bases, with 16 bases between them. CDR1 and CDR2 (germline): MNHEY, SMNVEV (reference sequence). The CDR3 loop spans 14 amino acids. For the CDR3, the DNA is TGTGCCAGCAGCTTGTGGGGCGAAGTTACTGAAGCTTTCTTT. Amino acid sequence: CASSLWGEVTEAFF.

V is TRBV7-9 and J is TRBJ2-7; D may be TRBD1 (6 bases). The CDR3 is 15 amino acids. V lost 6 bases, J lost 0 bases, and 15 bases lay in between. The germline CDR1 and CDR2 sequences are SEHNR and FQNEAQ (reference sequence). The CDR3 DNA follows: TGTGCCAGCAGTTCCTATACAGGGAGCTCCTACGAGCAGTACTTC. This translates into CASSSYTGSSYEQYF.

This chain connects TRBV30 to TRBJ2-1, with D possibly matching TRBD2 (5 bases). This CDR3 comprises 15 residues. CDR1 and CDR2 (germline): GTSNPN, SVGIG (reference sequence). V was clipped by 5 bases and J by 4 bases, with 18 bases between them. The CDR3 DNA reads TGTGCCTGGGACCAAAGCGGACGGCAATACAATGAGCAGTTCTTC. It yields the protein CAWDQSGRQYNEQFF.

For this clone: A read error is the likely source, as a far larger clone sits one nucleotide away. The chain uses TRBV5-4 and TRBJ1-1; 7 bases align to TRBD1. Germline CDR1 is SGHNT and CDR2 is YYREEE (reference sequence). There are 14 residues in the CDR3. V dropped 2 bases and J dropped 1; count of bases not matched to a gene: 2. CDR3 bases: TGTGCCAGCAGCTTTGGGACAGAGAACACTGAAGCTTTCTTT. Its protein is CASSFGTENTEAFF.

The chain employs TRBV4-3 and TRBJ2-7, with D hard to call. The CDR3 is made up of 13 amino acids. Germline CDR1 LGHNA, CDR2 YSLEER. Trimming stripped 4 bases from V and 2 bases from J, with 9 bases between. The CDR3 sequence: CASSRTSAYEQYF. The CDR3 nucleotides are TGCGCCAGCAGCCGAACGTCAGCCTACGAGCAGTACTTC.

J is TRBJ1-3 and V is TRBV7-9; TRBD1 matches 9 bases. V was pared by 5 bases and J by 2 bases, with 7 bases of the junction left unmatched. This CDR3 is 16 amino acids long. Germline V gives CDR1 SEHNR, CDR2 FQNEAQ (reference sequence). The DNA for the CDR3 is TGTGCCAGCAGCCATTTCCGACAGGGGGCTGGAAACACCATATATTTT. Protein product: CASSHFRQGAGNTIYF. Full variable domain (missing parts from reference TRBV7-9 and TRBJ1-3): DTGVSQNPRHKITKRGQNVTFRCDPISEHNRLYWYRQTLGQGPEFLTYFQNEAQLEKSRLLSDRFSAERPKGSFSTLEIQRTEQGDSAMYLCASSHFRQGAGNTIYFGEGSWLTVV.

This clone was seen just once. J is TRBJ1-6 and V is TRBV2, with D perhaps matching TRBD1 (6 bases). The V gene lost 6 bases and the J gene lost 5 bases, with 14 bases spanning the gap. From germline, CDR1 is SNHLY and CDR2 FYNNEI. The CDR3 has 15 residues. CDR3 bases: TGTGCCAGCAGGACCGGGTCAGGGGATAATTCACCCCTCCACTTT. It is translated as CASRTGSGDNSPLHF.

CDR3 DNA: TGTGCCAGTAGTATACTCGAGGGACAGTTCTACAATGAGCAGTTCTTC. It is translated as CASSILEGQFYNEQFF. The V and J genes are TRBV19 and TRBJ2-1; 7 nucleotides agree with TRBD1. CDR1 is LNHDA, CDR2 SQIVND, per germline (reference sequence). The CDR3 is 16 residues long. J was trimmed by 3 bases and V by 2 bases; bases with no gene match: 7.

In this sample, this clone turned up once. This chain connects TRBV2 to TRBJ1-1; 7 bases fit TRBD1. CDR1 and CDR2 from the germline V gene are SNHLY and FYNNEI. CDR3 length equals 13 residues. CDR3 amino acids: CRTGQTLNTEAFF. The CDR3 DNA reads as TGTCGAACGGGACAGACTTTGAACACTGAAGCTTTCTTT.

This chain uses TRBV14 with TRBJ2-7, with D hard to call. This CDR3 spans 14 amino acids. From germline, CDR1 is SGHDN and CDR2 FVKESK. V lost 4 bases, J lost 6 bases, and 16 bases lay in between. Here the CDR3 reads CASSPMTGRSEQYF. The CDR3 DNA reads TGTGCCAGCAGCCCTATGACTGGAAGGAGCGAGCAGTACTTC. The full variable domain, with the rest looked up from reference TRBV14 and TRBJ2-7, is EAGVTQFPSHSVIEKGQTVTLRCDPISGHDNLYWYRRVMGKEIKFLLHFVKESKQDESGMPNNRFLAERTGGTYSTLKVQPAELEDSGVYFCASSPMTGRSEQYFGPGTRLTVT.

This chain joins TRBV7-9 and TRBJ2-7, with 12 nucleotides matching TRBD2. CDR1 is SEHNR and CDR2 is FQNEAQ in the germline V gene (reference sequence). The CDR3 has 16 residues. The ends lost 1 base at V and 5 bases at J; junction bases unmatched: 6. The CDR3 region is CASSLGLAGAVHEQYF. CDR3 nucleotides: TGTGCCAGCAGCTTAGGACTAGCGGGAGCAGTCCACGAGCAGTACTTC.

The chain uses TRBV27 and TRBJ1-2; D unclear. The V end was cut by 5 bases, the J end by 4 bases, with 14 bases between. The length of the CDR3 is 14 residues. Germline V gives CDR1 MNHEY, CDR2 SMNVEV (reference sequence). The CDR3 here is CASSLRFTGYGYTF. In nucleotides, the CDR3 is TGTGCCAGCAGTCTCCGGTTCACGGGCTATGGCTACACCTTC.